This is a list of T cell receptor beta chains from one sample in a study of regulatory T cells in long-lasting Graves disease. One entry per CDR3 protein results from TCRdb running MiXCR on the multiplex PCR reads. This sample has 370,000 or so distinct CDR3 sequences, with around 15% found just once. This sample also belongs to another study, concerning T cells in Graves' hyperthyroidism and ophthalmopathy.

Here the sequenced sample was peripheral blood mononuclear cells (PBMCs), taken at new diagnosis, from a patient treated with antithyroid drugs. The receptors stem from a woman aged 18-35 years with Graves disease. The CDR3 runs from the conserved cysteine through the conserved F or W. Each record gives: J gene, D gene, V gene, clone size, CDR3 protein. A D gene is named only where the DNA matches it firmly. Only some rows state a clone size, as once, few, many or a class for expanded clones.

>TRBJ2-1|TRBD1|TRBV5-1|many
CASSVRDSAGEQFF
>TRBJ1-4|TRBD1|TRBV30|many
CAWSQGQGWEKLFF
>TRBJ1-2|.|TRBV2|many
CASRAAASLSSYGYTF
>TRBJ2-4|.|TRBV7-9|.
CASSPVAKNIQYF
>TRBJ1-1|TRBD1|TRBV19|few
CASRKSDRVGTEAFF
>TRBJ2-7|.|TRBV13|many
CASSLEKVVGRDRYYEQYF
>TRBJ2-7|.|TRBV10-3|many
CAINRDGLYEQYF
>TRBJ1-1|TRBD1|TRBV20-1|few
CSADRANTEAFF
>TRBJ2-1|.|TRBV9|many
CASSVEGYEQFF
>TRBJ2-1|.|TRBV27|many
CASRGAGTRINNEQFF
>TRBJ2-1|.|TRBV24-1|few
CATSVPETNEQFF
>TRBJ1-4|.|TRBV10-3|.
CAISAGKGNEKLFF
>TRBJ1-2|.|TRBV24-1|.
CATSDPPPGNGYGYTF
>TRBJ1-1|.|TRBV4-1|many
CASRNRAENTEAFF
>TRBJ1-1|TRBD1|TRBV9|many
CASSGQGGDTEAFF
>TRBJ2-1|TRBD2|TRBV6-1|.
CASSESPSGNNEQFF
>TRBJ2-2|.|TRBV5-1|.
CASSLAGSPGELFF
>TRBJ1-2|.|TRBV12-3/TRBV12-4|many
CATRTAFYGYTF
>TRBJ2-7|.|TRBV5-1|.
CASRGREYSYEQYF
>TRBJ2-5|.|TRBV7-9|many
CASSQGRTHQETQYF